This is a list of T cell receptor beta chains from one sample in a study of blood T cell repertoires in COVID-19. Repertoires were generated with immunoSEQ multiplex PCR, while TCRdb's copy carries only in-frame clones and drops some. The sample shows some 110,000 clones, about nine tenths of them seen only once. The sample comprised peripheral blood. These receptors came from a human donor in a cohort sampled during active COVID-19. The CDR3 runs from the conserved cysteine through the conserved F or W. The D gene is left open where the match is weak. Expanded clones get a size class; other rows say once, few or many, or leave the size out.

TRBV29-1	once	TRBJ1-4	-	CSGRDTAGEKLFF	TGCAGCGGGAGGGATACAGCGGGGGAAAAACTGTTTTTT
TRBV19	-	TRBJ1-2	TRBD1	CASRDRGDGYTF	TGTGCCAGTAGGGACAGGGGTGACGGCTACACCTTC
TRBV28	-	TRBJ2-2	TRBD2	CASSPPGGVGELFF	TGTGCCAGCAGTCCCCCGGGAGGAGTCGGGGAGCTGTTTTTT
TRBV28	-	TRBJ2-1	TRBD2	CASAGGRPGEQFF	TGTGCCAGCGCTGGCGGGAGGCCAGGGGAGCAGTTCTTC
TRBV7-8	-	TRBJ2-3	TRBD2	CASSSSGGAISTDTQYF	TGTGCCAGCAGCTCTAGCGGGGGGGCCATTTCGACAGATACGCAGTATTTT
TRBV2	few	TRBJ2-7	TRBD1	CASKTGGYEQYF	TGTGCCAGCAAAACAGGGGGCTACGAGCAGTACTTC
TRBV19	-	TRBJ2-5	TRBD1	CASTHRGESETQYF	TGTGCCAGTACTCACAGGGGAGAGTCGGAGACCCAGTACTTC
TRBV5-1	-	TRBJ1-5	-	CASSLWAGETQPQHF	TGCGCCAGCAGCTTGTGGGCAGGGGAGACTCAGCCCCAGCATTTT
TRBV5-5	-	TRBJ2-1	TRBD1	CASSLATGSYNEQFF	TGTGCCAGCAGCTTGGCGACAGGGAGCTACAATGAGCAGTTCTTC
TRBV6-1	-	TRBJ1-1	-	CASSEERRLNTEAFF	TGTGCCAGCAGTGAAGAGCGGAGATTGAACACTGAAGCTTTCTTT
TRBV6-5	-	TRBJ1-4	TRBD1	CASSYKGAGEKLFF	TGTGCCAGCAGTTATAAGGGGGCAGGCGAAAAACTGTTTTTT
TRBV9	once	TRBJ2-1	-	CASSPRLEWGLEQFF	TGTGCCAGCAGCCCCCGACTAGAGTGGGGTCTTGAGCAGTTCTTC
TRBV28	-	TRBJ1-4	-	CASSPHMNRAGGKLFF	TGTGCCAGCAGTCCCCATATGAACAGGGCGGGGGGAAAACTGTTTTTT
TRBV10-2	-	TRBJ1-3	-	CASKEGQGPGNTIYF	TGCGCCAGCAAAGAGGGGCAGGGGCCTGGAAACACCATATATTTT
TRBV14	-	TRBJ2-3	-	CASRKQGADTQYF	TGTGCCAGCAGAAAGCAGGGCGCAGATACGCAGTATTTT
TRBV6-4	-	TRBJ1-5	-	CASSAGSNQPQHF	TGTGCCAGCAGTGCCGGGAGCAATCAGCCCCAGCATTTT
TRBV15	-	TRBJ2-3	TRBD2	CATSRDLAGGTDTQYF	TGTGCCACCAGCAGAGATCTAGCGGGGGGCACAGATACGCAGTATTTT
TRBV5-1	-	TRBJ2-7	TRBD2	CASSLPRTSGKDEQYF	TGCGCCAGCAGCTTGCCAAGGACTAGCGGGAAGGACGAGCAGTACTTC
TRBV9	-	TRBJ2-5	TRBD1	CASSGAGTARQETQYF	TGTGCCAGCAGCGGCGCCGGGACAGCGCGACAAGAGACCCAGTACTTC
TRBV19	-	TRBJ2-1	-	CASSIEAGLYNEQFF	TGTGCCAGTAGTATAGAAGCGGGCCTTTACAATGAGCAGTTCTTC
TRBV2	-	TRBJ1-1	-	CATRTDHTEAFF	TGTGCCACCCGGACAGATCACACTGAAGCTTTCTTT
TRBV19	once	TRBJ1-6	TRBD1	CASSILDRTNAPPLHF	TGTGCCAGTAGTATCTTGGACAGGACCAACGCCCCGCCCCTCCACTTT
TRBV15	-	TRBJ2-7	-	CATSRERGALDEQYF	TGTGCCACCAGCAGAGAACGGGGGGCCCTGGACGAGCAGTACTTC
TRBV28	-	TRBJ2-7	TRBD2	CASSVRTSGRREQYF	TGTGCCAGCAGTGTCCGGACTAGCGGGAGACGCGAGCAGTACTTC
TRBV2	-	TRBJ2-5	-	CASSDPNQETQYF	TGTGCCAGCAGTGACCCTAACCAAGAGACCCAGTACTTC
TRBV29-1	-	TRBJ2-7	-	CSVGAGPDEQYF	TGCAGCGTGGGGGCGGGTCCCGACGAGCAGTACTTC
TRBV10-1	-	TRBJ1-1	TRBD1	CASSDRQGAGTEAFF	TGCGCCAGCAGTGACCGGCAGGGGGCCGGCACTGAAGCTTTCTTT
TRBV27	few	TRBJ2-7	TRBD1	CASSLSQGGAWRYF	TGTGCCAGCAGTTTGTCACAGGGGGGCGCCTGGCGGTACTTC
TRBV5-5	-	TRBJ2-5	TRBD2	CASSLRLAGGVYQETQYF	TGTGCCAGCAGCTTGCGCCTAGCGGGAGGGGTGTACCAAGAGACCCAGTACTTC
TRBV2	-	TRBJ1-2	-	CASTLDRYGYTF	TGTGCCAGCACTTTGGACAGATATGGCTACACCTTC
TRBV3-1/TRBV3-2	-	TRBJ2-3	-	CASSQDTARGTQYF	TGTGCCAGCAGCCAAGATACGGCCCGGGGTACGCAGTATTTT
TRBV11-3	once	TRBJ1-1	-	CASSLVYSEAFF	TGTGCCAGCAGCTTAGTCTATTCTGAAGCTTTCTTT
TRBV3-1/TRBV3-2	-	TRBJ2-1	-	CASSQDRGTYNEQFF	TGTGCCAGCAGCCAAGACAGGGGAACTTACAATGAGCAGTTCTTC
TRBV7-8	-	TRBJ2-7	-	CASSLVGIAAYEQYF	TGTGCCAGCAGCTTAGTAGGGATAGCGGCCTACGAGCAGTACTTC
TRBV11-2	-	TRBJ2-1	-	CASSLDYRVEQFF	TGTGCCAGCAGCTTAGATTACAGGGTTGAGCAGTTCTTC
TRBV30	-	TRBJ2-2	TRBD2	CAWSPLAGVLNTGELFF	TGTGCCTGGAGCCCACTAGCGGGGGTGCTAAACACCGGGGAGCTGTTTTTT
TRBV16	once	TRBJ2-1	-	CASSLVAEKQFF	TGTGCCAGCAGCCTAGTAGCGGAGAAGCAGTTCTTC
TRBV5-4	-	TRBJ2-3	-	CASSREVSTDTQYF	TGTGCCAGCAGCCGAGAGGTTAGCACAGATACGCAGTATTTT
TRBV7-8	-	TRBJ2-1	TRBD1	CASSWGQGIYNEQFF	TGTGCCAGCAGCTGGGGACAGGGAATCTACAATGAGCAGTTCTTC
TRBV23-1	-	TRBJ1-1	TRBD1	CASGGQGAGAEAFF	TGCGCCAGCGGTGGACAGGGGGCGGGGGCTGAAGCTTTCTTT
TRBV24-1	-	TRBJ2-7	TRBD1	CATSEDRDTPLYEQYF	TGTGCCACCAGTGAAGACAGGGATACCCCACTCTACGAGCAGTACTTC
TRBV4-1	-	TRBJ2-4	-	CASSHSPLRSAAKNIQYF	TGCGCCAGCAGCCACAGTCCCCTCCGCTCCGCAGCCAAAAACATTCAGTACTTC
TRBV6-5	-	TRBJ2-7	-	CASSFPPYEQYF	TGTGCCAGCAGTTTCCCCCCTTACGAGCAGTACTTC
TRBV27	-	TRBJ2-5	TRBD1	CASILDRDGETQYF	TGTGCCAGCATTCTTGACAGGGATGGTGAGACCCAGTACTTC
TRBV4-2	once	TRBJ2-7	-	CASSHISTGPAPYEQYF	TGTGCCAGCAGCCATATATCGACAGGTCCTGCCCCCTACGAGCAGTACTTC
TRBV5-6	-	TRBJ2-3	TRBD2	CASSLGAGPTDTQYF	TGTGCCAGCAGCTTGGGAGCGGGACCGACAGATACGCAGTATTTT
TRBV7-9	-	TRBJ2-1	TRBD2	CASSSFTSGRAAEQFF	TGTGCCAGCAGCTCCTTTACTAGCGGGAGGGCCGCTGAGCAGTTCTTC
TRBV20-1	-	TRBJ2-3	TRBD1	CSASYGALPPPGVEGQGPDTQYF	TGCAGTGCTAGTTATGGGGCCCTGCCCCCACCCGGGGTGGAGGGACAGGGCCCAGATACGCAGTATTTT
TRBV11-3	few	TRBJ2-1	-	CASSFMLARNEQFF	TGTGCCAGCAGCTTTATGCTAGCGCGAAATGAGCAGTTCTTC
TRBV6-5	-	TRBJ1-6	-	CASTSSGFAPLHF	TGTGCCAGCACCAGTTCGGGGTTTGCACCCCTCCACTTT
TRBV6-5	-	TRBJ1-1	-	CASSDSGQIGTEAFF	TGTGCCAGCAGCGACTCCGGACAGATTGGCACTGAAGCTTTCTTT
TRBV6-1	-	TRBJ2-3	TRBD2	CASSEGRLAGATDTQYF	TGTGCCAGCAGTGAAGGTCGGCTAGCGGGGGCCACAGATACGCAGTATTTT
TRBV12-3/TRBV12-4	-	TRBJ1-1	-	CASSGGGTEAFF	TGTGCCAGCAGCGGGGGGGGCACTGAAGCTTTCTTT
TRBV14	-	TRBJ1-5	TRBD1	CASSQGGQGAQPQHF	TGTGCCAGCAGCCAAGGAGGACAGGGAGCTCAGCCCCAGCATTTT
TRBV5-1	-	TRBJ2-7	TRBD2	CASSLTPMTSGDYEQYF	TGCGCCAGCAGCTTAACCCCGATGACTAGCGGAGATTACGAGCAGTACTTC
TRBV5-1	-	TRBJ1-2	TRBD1	CASSLRTGTGGPGGYTF	TGCGCCAGCAGCTTGAGGACCGGGACAGGGGGCCCGGGGGGCTACACCTTC
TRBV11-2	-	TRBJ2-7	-	CASSLDGSPYEQYF	TGTGCCAGCAGCTTAGATGGCAGTCCCTACGAGCAGTACTTC
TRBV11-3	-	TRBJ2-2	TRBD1	CASSVGTGETGELFF	TGTGCCAGCAGCGTTGGGACAGGGGAGACCGGGGAGCTGTTTTTT
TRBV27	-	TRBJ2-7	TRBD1	CASSPWDRVGEQYF	TGTGCCAGCAGTCCATGGGACAGGGTTGGCGAGCAGTACTTC